This TCR beta chain was retrieved from a study of blood T cells in healthy people across ages. Findings of the study overall: In long-lived donors, naive CD4+ cell counts and diversity exceeded those of aged donors.

Together with a sample-barcoded 5' primer, a J-beta primer mix was included in a second PCR lasting about 6 to 11 cycles. TCRdb called the 5' RACE reads again in MiXCR, with one record for every CDR3 protein. This table has roughly 500,000 distinct CDR3 sequences, approximately 27% appearing once. In regard to this clonotype: Its antigen is not identified.

V was shortened by 8 bases and J by 0 bases, with 10 bases between the two germline ends. The CDR3 covers 14 residues. Germline V gives CDR1 MNHNS, CDR2 SASEGT. Sequencing input: blood. The chain couples TRBV6-1 to TRBJ2-2; D unresolved. The origin of this receptor is a woman in her 70s in good health. The CDR3 DNA reads TGTGCCAGCCCCAGAGATGCGAACACCGGGGAGCTGTTTTTT. Translation gives CASPRDANTGELFF.